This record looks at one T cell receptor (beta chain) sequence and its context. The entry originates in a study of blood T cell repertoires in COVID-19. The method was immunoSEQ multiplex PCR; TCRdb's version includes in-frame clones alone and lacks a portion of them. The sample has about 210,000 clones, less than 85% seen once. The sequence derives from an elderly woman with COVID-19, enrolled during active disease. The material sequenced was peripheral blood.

CDR3 sequence reads: CASSYDFESNEKLFF. The CDR3, as DNA: TGTGCCAGCAGTTACGACTTCGAGTCTAATGAAAAACTGTTTTTT. The V and J genes are TRBV6-6 and TRBJ1-4, with no clear D. V was cut by 2 bases and J by 3 bases, with 10 bases left in between. Germline values: CDR1 MNHNY, CDR2 SVGAGI (reference sequence). The CDR3 spans 15 residues.